The 12 T cell receptor beta chains below come from one sample, sequenced in a study of Graves' ophthalmopathy and Graves' hyperthyroidism. TCR beta CDR3 regions were amplified from RNA transcripts. First-round RT-PCR used HTBI primers; second-round multiplex PCR followed. Each CDR3 protein gets one entry after TCRdb re-called the multiplex PCR reads with MiXCR. The repertoire holds around 1.1 million distinct CDR3 sequences, around a third seen once, with 11% in the top ten. Sequenced material: peripheral blood or thyroid tissue (not recorded which). The receptors were sampled from an adult man with Graves' hyperthyroidism.

This clonotype has ten or more counts. The chain carries TRBV24-1 and TRBJ1-2; 8 nucleotides agree with TRBD1. Germline assignment: CDR1 KGHDR and CDR2 SFDVKD. J gave up 3 bases and V 3 bases, and 5 bases lay outside the gene matches. This CDR3 comprises 15 residues. The chain's CDR3 is CATSDRSGQDYGYTF. The CDR3 DNA reads TGTGCCACCAGTGATCGCTCGGGACAGGACTATGGCTACACCTTC.

For this clonotype: A much larger clone lies a single base off, so this may be a read error. The chain recombines TRBV19 with TRBJ1-1, with D possibly TRBD1 on 6 matching bases. This CDR3 region has 14 residues. Germline CDR1 LNHDA, CDR2 SQIVND (reference sequence). The CDR3 region has the DNA TGTGCCAGTAAAGGAGGACAGATGAACGCTGAAGCTTTCTTT. It yields the protein CASKGGQMNAEAFF.

This clonotype was recorded many times. The genes are TRBV19 and TRBJ2-2, with 10 nucleotides matching TRBD2. The V segment lost 8 bases and the J segment 1 base; nucleotides outside the gene matches: 1. The CDR3 has 14 amino acids. Germline V gene sequence: CDR1 LNHDA, CDR2 SQIVND (reference sequence). CDR3 sequence: CASRTSGNTGELFF. The CDR3 DNA follows: TGTGCCAGTCGGACTAGCGGGAACACCGGGGAGCTGTTTTTT.

This chain uses TRBV2 with TRBJ2-5; tentatively, D is TRBD2 (5 bases). The V gene's germline CDR1 is SNHLY and CDR2 FYNNEI. V lost 7 bases and J 2 bases, leaving 14 bases between the germline ends. The CDR3 runs to 14 residues. CDR3: CASTPSLGQETQYF. CDR3 nucleotides: TGTGCCAGCACACCTAGCCTCGGACAAGAGACCCAGTACTTC.

The chain joins TRBV30 to TRBJ1-1; D not certain. The germline CDR1 and CDR2 sequences are GTSNPN and SVGIG (reference sequence). V lost 4 bases to trimming and J lost 1 base, with 10 bases between them. CDR3 length: 13 amino acids. The CDR3 here is CAWTKGGNTEAFF. CDR3 DNA sequence: TGTGCCTGGACGAAGGGCGGGAACACTGAAGCTTTCTTT.

This rearrangement joins TRBV19 to TRBJ1-2; no definite D call. This CDR3 has 13 amino acids. With 7 bases removed from V and 4 bases from J, the gap between germline ends came to 13 bases. Germline CDR1 and CDR2: LNHDA and SQIVND (reference sequence). CDR3 loop: CASKREGLYGYTF. The CDR3 DNA follows: TGTGCCAGTAAGCGGGAAGGACTCTATGGCTACACCTTC. The full variable domain, with the rest looked up from reference TRBV19 and TRBJ1-2, is DGGITQSPKYLFRKEGQNVTLSCEQNLNHDAMYWYRQDPGQGLRLIYYSQIVNDFQKGDIAEGYSVSREKKESFPLTVTSAQKNPTAFYLCASKREGLYGYTFGSGTRLTVV.

The J gene is TRBJ1-1, the V gene TRBV6-6, with D perhaps TRBD1 (6 bases). CDR3 length equals 16 residues. Germline CDR1 reads MNHNY; CDR2 reads SVGAGI (reference sequence). The V end was cut by 5 bases, the J end by 1 base, with 17 bases between. The CDR3 nucleotides read TGTGCCAGCAGTCCGACGGGACATAGAAAGAACACTGAAGCTTTCTTT. Protein product: CASSPTGHRKNTEAFF.

V is TRBV2 and J is TRBJ2-7; maybe TRBD2 (7 bases). The V end was cut by 9 bases, the J end by 2 bases, with 17 bases between. Per germline, CDR1 SNHLY and CDR2 FYNNEI. CDR3 length equals 14 residues. CDR3 sequence: CARSGGGSTYEQYF. CDR3 coding DNA: TGTGCCAGATCGGGGGGCGGGAGCACCTACGAGCAGTACTTC.

This chain links TRBV7-9 with TRBJ1-2; TRBD1 might be the D (6 bases). The germline V and J ends were trimmed by 11 bases and 6 bases, with 22 bases remaining between them. Germline CDR1 reads SEHNR; CDR2 reads FQNEAQ (reference sequence). The CDR3 consists of 14 residues. Here the CDR3 DNA reads TGTGCCTGGAGCTTCACAGGGACGGGGGATGGCTACACCTTC. Protein product: CAWSFTGTGDGYTF.

This clonotype was recorded at least ten times. The chain joins TRBV19 to TRBJ2-5; D remains ambiguous. The CDR3 covers 13 residues. V lost 5 bases and J 5 bases, leaving 12 bases between the germline ends. Germline V gives CDR1 LNHDA, CDR2 SQIVND (reference sequence). In nucleotides, the CDR3 is TGTGCCAGTAGTGCGAGACTTTGGGAGACCCAGTACTTC. Translating it yields CASSARLWETQYF.

This chain uses TRBV29-1 with TRBJ2-5; 11 positions match TRBD2. The CDR3 covers 13 residues. The germline V gene has CDR1 SQVTM and CDR2 ANQGSEA. J was trimmed by 4 bases and V by 5 bases; bases with no gene match: 3. Here the CDR3 reads CSVLGLAVETQYF. The CDR3 DNA reads as TGCAGCGTTCTGGGACTAGCGGTAGAGACCCAGTACTTC.

Many counts were recorded for this clonotype. This chain links TRBV19 with TRBJ1-6; D is unclear. The length of the CDR3 is 14 residues. CDR1 and CDR2 from the germline V gene are LNHDA and SQIVND (reference sequence). V gave up 5 bases and J gave up 8 bases, with 13 bases separating them. CDR3 sequence reads: CASSESGYHSPLHF. In DNA form, the CDR3 reads TGTGCCAGTAGTGAGTCCGGATACCATTCACCCCTCCACTTT.